The 29 T cell receptor beta chains in this list originate from one sample, sequenced in a study of beta chain features in type 1 diabetes (dated by TCRdb to between 2017 and 2018). The library was built by means of the immunoSEQ multiplex PCR assay. The entire isolated RNA was reverse transcribed using the High Capacity cDNA Reverse Transcription Kit, and thus expressed TCRB transcripts were sequenced. The immuneACCESS repertoire file appears here via TCRdb, limited to in-frame rearrangements. These files lack a portion of the clones; in checked studies, under half of the deficit traces to unresolved V genes, and the cause of the others is not known. The sample data list 20,000 to 25,000 clones, and roughly two thirds of these were observed just once. 2.2% of the sample lies in the top ten. The specimen was Tregs from blood. The cell subset or site label on this specimen signifies: regulatory CD4+ T cells. These receptor sequences come from a woman aged 35 to 49 in good health.

The chain couples TRBV9 to TRBJ1-1, with 8 bases identical to TRBD1. V shed 6 bases and J 1 base; nucleotides not matched to a gene: 14. CDR1 is SGDLS and CDR2 is YYNGEE in the germline V gene. The length of the CDR3 is 17 residues. This CDR3 is CASTTGGRSHWNTEAFF. In DNA, the CDR3 is TGTGCCAGCACCACAGGGGGTAGGAGCCACTGGAACACTGAAGCTTTCTTT.

The genes are TRBV10-2 and TRBJ1-5; D is unclear. CDR1 is WSHSY, CDR2 SAAADI, per germline. The CDR3 extends over 14 amino acids. V lost 7 bases and J lost 3, with 13 bases in between. CDR3 DNA sequence: TGCGCCAGCAAGCCGGGAGACTTCAATCAGCCCCAGCATTTT. This encodes CASKPGDFNQPQHF.

V and J are TRBV7-2 and TRBJ2-5; 9 nucleotides agree with TRBD1. CDR1 is SGHTA and CDR2 is FQGNSA in the germline V gene. CDR3 size: 17 residues. The V and J ends lost 1 base and 3 bases, in that order; junction bases with no gene match: 9. CDR3 sequence (DNA): TGTGCCAGCAGCTTAGTCCTACTTGGGACAGGGAAAGAGACCCAGTACTTC. This sequence encodes CASSLVLLGTGKETQYF.

This clone was seen a handful of times. The chain joins TRBV9 to TRBJ1-3, with TRBD1 as a possible D gene (5 bases). Per the germline V gene, CDR1 is SGDLS and CDR2 is YYNGEE. V was trimmed by 0 bases and J by 3 bases, leaving 10 bases between them. There are 15 residues in the CDR3. The CDR3 protein is CASSVAQGYGNTIYF. CDR3 bases: TGTGCCAGCAGCGTAGCTCAGGGATATGGAAACACCATATATTTT.

The rearrangement joins TRBV29-1 to TRBJ1-2; 9 nucleotides line up with TRBD1. Germline V gene lookup returns CDR1 SQVTM and CDR2 ANQGSEA. CDR3 length equals 14 residues. V lost 2 bases and J lost 8; bases outside the gene matches: 9. CDR3 coding DNA: TGCAGCGTTGAAATATCGCCGGGACAGGGAGGCTACACCTTC. Amino acids: CSVEISPGQGGYTF.

The CDR3 reads CASSLVPKQFF. The CDR3 nucleotides are TGTGCCAGCAGCTTAGTCCCTAAGCAGTTCTTC. The V and J genes are TRBV7-9 and TRBJ2-1, with no clear D. CDR3 size: 11 residues. The V end lost 1 base, the J end lost 11 bases, and 6 bases lay between the germline ends. CDR1 is SEHNR, CDR2 FQNEAQ, per germline (reference sequence).

The table lists this clone with a few counts. DNA of the CDR3: TGTGCCAGCAGCTTAGGTCAGGGGCCTCTTGTCGGCGAGCAGTACTTC. This sequence encodes CASSLGQGPLVGEQYF. The genes are TRBV7-2 and TRBJ2-7; D may be TRBD1 (6 bases). The CDR3 is made up of 16 amino acids. V dropped 1 base and J dropped 6 bases, with 19 bases sitting between them. The V gene's germline CDR1 is SGHTA and CDR2 FQGNSA.

This rearrangement joins TRBV6-5 to TRBJ1-2, with TRBD1 matching over 10 bases. Germline trimming cut 2 bases from V and 5 bases from J; bases unmatched to any gene: 2. The CDR3 runs to 14 residues. Germline V gene sequence: CDR1 MNHEY, CDR2 SVGAGI. In nucleotides, the CDR3 is TGTGCCAGCAGTTACCGGACAGGGGGGTATGGCTACACCTTC. As protein: CASSYRTGGYGYTF.

The chain recombines TRBV29-1 with TRBJ2-5, with 9 bases that match TRBD1. The CDR3 loop spans 14 amino acids. The ends lost 6 bases at V and 6 bases at J; junction bases unmatched: 11. Germline assignment: CDR1 SQVTM and CDR2 ANQGSEA. CDR3: CSVAGTGNVKTQYF. DNA for the CDR3: TGCAGCGTAGCCGGGACAGGGAATGTAAAGACCCAGTACTTC.

This chain uses TRBV6-1 with TRBJ2-1, with D tentatively TRBD2 (7 bases). This CDR3 spans 13 amino acids. Germline CDR1 MNHNS, CDR2 SASEGT. Trimming removed 8 bases at V and 4 bases at J, with 12 bases between. Here the CDR3 DNA reads TGTGCCAGCCGGGGGGCCGGATACAATGAGCAGTTCTTC. This gives the protein CASRGAGYNEQFF.

V usage is TRBV7-8 and J usage is TRBJ1-1; no firm D call. The CDR3 consists of 11 residues. Germline V lookup: CDR1 SGHVS, CDR2 FQNEAQ. The V end was cut by 5 bases, the J end by 2 bases, with 3 bases between. This CDR3 is CASSLNTEAFF. DNA of the CDR3: TGTGCCAGCAGCCTTAACACTGAAGCTTTCTTT.

The DNA for the CDR3 is TGTGCCAGCAGTTTCCTGGGGCAAACTGGAAACACCATATATTTT. Translation gives CASSFLGQTGNTIYF. The rearrangement links TRBV6-6 to TRBJ1-3; D possibly corresponds to TRBD1 (5 bases). With 4 bases removed from V and 2 bases from J, the gap between germline ends came to 12 bases. CDR3 length equals 15 residues. Germline CDR1 MNHNY, CDR2 SVGAGI (reference sequence).

The chain has TRBV5-1 and TRBJ1-1; no reliable D call. CDR1 and CDR2 from the germline V gene are SGHRS and YFSETQ. Between the trimmed V and J ends, which lost 0 bases and 4 bases, there was a span of 10 bases. This CDR3 is 14 amino acids long. The CDR3 sequence is CASSLALGVTEAFF. Here the CDR3 DNA reads TGCGCCAGCAGCTTGGCGCTCGGGGTCACTGAAGCTTTCTTT.

The chain carries TRBV7-2 and TRBJ2-3; maybe TRBD2 (6 bases). The V gene lost 0 bases and the J gene lost 8 bases, with 6 bases spanning the gap. CDR3 length: 12 residues. Germline CDR1 and CDR2: SGHTA and FQGNSA. The CDR3 DNA follows: TGTGCCAGCAGCTTAGCGGGGGGTACGCAGTATTTT. Translated, it gives CASSLAGGTQYF. Based on the CDR3 plus reference TRBV7-2 and TRBJ2-3, the full variable domain is GAGVSQSPSNKVTEKGKDVELRCDPISGHTALYWYRQSLGQGLEFLIYFQGNSAPDKSGLPSDRFSAERTGGSVSTLTIQRTQQEDSAVYLCASSLAGGTQYFGPGTRLTVL.

The V call is TRBV6-5, the J call TRBJ2-7, with D possibly matching TRBD2 (5 bases). This CDR3 region has 15 residues. Trimming shortened V by 4 bases and J by 2 bases, and 15 bases separated the two germline ends. The germline gives CDR1 MNHEY, CDR2 SVGAGI. CDR3 residues: CASSSLYGETYEQYF. DNA for the CDR3: TGTGCCAGCAGTTCCCTTTATGGGGAGACCTACGAGCAGTACTTC.

This clone was seen a handful of times. V and J are TRBV5-1 and TRBJ2-1; the match to TRBD1 covers 7 bases. The germline gives CDR1 SGHRS, CDR2 YFSETQ. V lost 4 bases, J lost 14 bases, and 6 bases stayed unmatched. This CDR3 contains 11 residues. The CDR3 is CASSLGQAEFF. CDR3 bases: TGCGCCAGCAGCCTCGGACAGGCGGAGTTCTTC. The full variable domain, in which reference TRBV5-1 and TRBJ2-1 provide the parts outside the CDR3, is KAGVTQTPRYLIKTRGQQVTLSCSPISGHRSVSWYQQTPGQGLQFLFEYFSETQRNKGNFPGRFSGRQFSNSRSEMNVSTLELGDSALYLCASSLGQAEFFGPGTRLTVL.

This CDR3 is CASRDRVQETQYF. CDR3 sequence (DNA): TGCGCCAGCAGGGATCGGGTTCAAGAGACCCAGTACTTC. The chain recombines TRBV5-1 with TRBJ2-5; D ambiguous. This CDR3 has 13 amino acids. V was clipped by 5 bases and J by 2 bases, with 10 bases between them. Germline V gene sequence: CDR1 SGHRS, CDR2 YFSETQ.

In DNA, the CDR3 is TGCGCCAGCACCCCCGGAGGACGCATCGGGGAGCTGTTTTTT. This encodes CASTPGGRIGELFF. The genes are TRBV10-1 and TRBJ2-2; D may be TRBD2 (5 bases). Germline CDR1 and CDR2: WNHNN and SYGVQD (reference sequence). The CDR3 is 14 residues long. The V and J ends lost 7 bases and 7 bases respectively, with 16 bases between them.

The V call is TRBV25-1, the J call TRBJ1-5, with TRBD1 as a possible D gene (5 bases). The CDR3 loop spans 14 amino acids. Germline V CDR1 and CDR2: MGHDK, SYGVNS. Trimming removed 1 base from V and 6 bases from J, with 10 bases in between. The CDR3 DNA reads TGTGCCAGCAGTGAATTTGGGGCAGGTCAGCCCCAGCATTTT. It specifies CASSEFGAGQPQHF.

This sequence joins TRBV7-2 and TRBJ1-5; the match to TRBD1 covers 7 bases. The germline V gene encodes CDR1 SGHTA and CDR2 FQGNSA. V shed 1 base and J 6 bases; nucleotides not matched to a gene: 6. The CDR3 consists of 15 residues. The CDR3 spells CASSLGQGLGQPQHF. The CDR3 DNA reads as TGTGCCAGCAGCTTAGGACAGGGACTGGGTCAGCCCCAGCATTTT.

The chain couples TRBV10-1 to TRBJ1-2; 7 nucleotides match TRBD1. This CDR3 contains 13 residues. Germline-derived CDR1 and CDR2 are WNHNN and SYGVQD (reference sequence). V was clipped by 4 bases and J by 8 bases; unmatched bases: 7. CDR3 coding DNA: TGCGCCAGCAGTGCTGACAGGGATCGGGGCTACACCTTC. The encoded protein is CASSADRDRGYTF.

CDR3 nucleotides: TGTGCCAGCATGTCCTCCGAGCAGGGATCCTACGAGCAGTACTTC. Translation: CASMSSEQGSYEQYF. The chain is built from TRBV6-6 and TRBJ2-7; possibly TRBD1 for D (5 bases). Trimming removed 7 bases at V and 1 base at J, with 17 bases between. The germline V gene has CDR1 MNHNY and CDR2 SVGAGI (reference sequence). This CDR3 region has 15 residues.

This sequence joins TRBV20-1 and TRBJ1-1; possible D gene TRBD1, 5 bases. V was cut by 6 bases and J by 1 base, with 6 bases left in between. The CDR3 runs to 11 residues. Germline CDR1 DFQATT, CDR2 SNEGSKA (reference sequence). The CDR3 DNA is TGCAGTGCCAGGGAGAACACTGAAGCTTTCTTT. Translating gives CSARENTEAFF.

This clone was seen only once. The chain recombines TRBV7-8 with TRBJ2-4; 9 bases align to TRBD1. This CDR3 region has 18 residues. Germline V gives CDR1 SGHVS, CDR2 FQNEAQ. Trimming took 4 bases from V and 3 from J; bases not matched to a gene: 13. The DNA of the CDR3 is TGTGCCAGCAGCTCCACCGACAGGGGGGGTCTTGTCAAAAACATTCAGTACTTC. It yields the protein CASSSTDRGGLVKNIQYF.

The J gene is TRBJ2-2, the V gene TRBV2; 7 bases line up with TRBD1. V gave up 6 bases and J gave up 6 bases; unmatched junction bases: 1. The CDR3 runs 12 residues. Germline CDR1 SNHLY, CDR2 FYNNEI. The DNA for the CDR3 is TGTGCCAGCAGGACAGGGCCCGGGGAGCTGTTTTTT. Protein sequence: CASRTGPGELFF.

The chain recombines TRBV5-1 with TRBJ1-4; D is undetermined. CDR1 SGHRS and CDR2 YFSETQ come from the germline V gene. V lost 0 bases and J lost 5, with 11 bases in between. The CDR3 extends over 15 amino acids. In nucleotides, the CDR3 is TGCGCCAGCAGCTTGGGGGAGTTACAGAATGAAAAACTGTTTTTT. Encoded protein: CASSLGELQNEKLFF.

This clone has a handful of counts. The rearrangement uses TRBV18 and TRBJ2-2; TRBD2 matches 9 bases. The CDR3 loop spans 16 amino acids. V shed 3 bases and J 4 bases; nucleotides not matched to a gene: 6. Germline V gene sequence: CDR1 KGHSH, CDR2 LQKENI. Here the CDR3 reads CASSPKAGGPTGELFF. The CDR3 DNA follows: TGTGCCAGCTCACCTAAAGCGGGGGGCCCCACCGGGGAGCTGTTTTTT.

Written as DNA, the CDR3 is TGTGCCAGCTACGAAGGGGGCTATTTCGGGGAGCTGTTTTTT. Protein sequence: CASYEGGYFGELFF. V and J are TRBV6-5 and TRBJ2-2, with 7 positions matching TRBD1. With V trimmed by 8 bases and J by 7 bases, 10 bases remained unmatched. In germline, CDR1 is MNHEY, CDR2 SVGAGI. CDR3 length: 14 amino acids.

This sequence joins TRBV6-5 and TRBJ2-3; possible D gene TRBD1, 5 bases. V gave up 6 bases and J gave up 2 bases, with 15 bases separating them. Germline-derived CDR1 and CDR2 are MNHEY and SVGAGI. The CDR3 loop spans 15 amino acids. The CDR3 DNA reads TGTGCCAGCAGAGCACAGGAGATCCTCACAGATACGCAGTATTTT. This sequence encodes CASRAQEILTDTQYF.